The 20 T cell receptor beta chains reported below all come from one sample, sequenced in a study of response to subunit inactivated influenza vaccine. In TCRdb, the RT-PCR reads were re-called with MiXCR into one record per CDR3 protein. Of 450,000 to 550,000 distinct CDR3 sequences listed, roughly 25% are singletons. Specimen: CD4+ T cells sorted from PBMCs, collected 4 to 6 days after vaccination. These receptors were obtained from a man aged 45 to 65 who received an inactivated influenza vaccine.

This clonotype showed up just a few times. The chain combines TRBV14 with TRBJ1-1; D is unclear. V shed 1 base and J shed 8 bases, with 11 bases lying between them. The CDR3 is made up of 13 amino acids. Germline V gene data show CDR1 as SGHDN and CDR2 as FVKESK. The CDR3 is CASSQGTLVEAFF. CDR3 sequence (DNA): TGTGCCAGCAGCCAAGGAACCCTCGTGGAAGCTTTCTTT.

This clonotype was seen a single time. V and J are TRBV9 and TRBJ1-2, with D unresolved. V lost 0 bases and J lost 5, with 8 bases in between. CDR1 and CDR2 from the germline V gene are SGDLS and YYNGEE. The CDR3 runs 13 residues. The CDR3 nucleotides read TGTGCCAGCAGCGTAGAAGGGTTTTATGGCTACACCTTC. Encoded protein: CASSVEGFYGYTF.

The V and J genes are TRBV27 and TRBJ2-7; maybe TRBD2 (6 bases). Germline assignment: CDR1 MNHEY and CDR2 SMNVEV (reference sequence). The V end lost 6 bases, the J end lost 5 bases, and 17 bases lay between the germline ends. The CDR3 has 14 amino acids. The CDR3 nucleotides read TGTGCCAGCAGCCCACTGACTAGAAACGACGAGCAGTACTTC. Its protein is CASSPLTRNDEQYF.

This clonotype was detected many times. The V gene is TRBV20-1, the J gene TRBJ2-7; possible D gene TRBD1, 7 bases. The CDR3 contains 13 residues. Germline V gene lookup returns CDR1 DFQATT and CDR2 SNEGSKA (reference sequence). Trimming removed 6 bases at V and 6 bases at J, with 18 bases between. The CDR3 protein is CSAFRGAIVEQYF. CDR3 bases: TGCAGTGCCTTCAGGGGGGCAATTGTCGAGCAGTACTTC.

This clonotype was seen a few times. DNA for the CDR3: TGTGCCCCCGGTTCACGGACGGACTACGAGCAGTACTTC. Translation gives CAPGSRTDYEQYF. The rearrangement links TRBV3-1 to TRBJ2-7; no definite D call. V was trimmed by 11 bases and J by 3 bases, leaving 17 bases between them. Per germline, CDR1 LGHDT and CDR2 YNNKEL (reference sequence). The CDR3 covers 13 residues.

This clonotype was seen more than once but under ten times. The DNA for the CDR3 is TGCAGTGCTAGAGAAACTAGCGGGACTGGGGATACGCAGTATTTT. Residues: CSARETSGTGDTQYF. The V call is TRBV20-1, the J call TRBJ2-3, with 10 bases aligning to TRBD2. The germline gives CDR1 DFQATT, CDR2 SNEGSKA (reference sequence). This CDR3 comprises 15 residues. The V gene end was trimmed by 0 bases and the J gene end by 6 bases; junction bases not matched to a gene: 6.

The CDR3 nucleotides read TGCAGTGCTAGACCACTAGCGGGGGTCTGGGAGACCCAGTACTTC. It specifies CSARPLAGVWETQYF. The chain recombines TRBV20-1 with TRBJ2-5; 11 nucleotides align to TRBD2. Germline CDR1 reads DFQATT; CDR2 reads SNEGSKA (reference sequence). Trimming cost V 2 bases and J 5 bases; bases outside gene matches: 7. The CDR3 extends over 15 amino acids.

The chain employs TRBV4-3 and TRBJ2-3; 8 bases map to TRBD2. The CDR3 length is 14 residues. J was trimmed by 2 bases and V by 8 bases; bases with no gene match: 6. CDR1 is LGHNA and CDR2 is YSLEER in the germline V gene. The CDR3 region is CASGSGGFTDTQYF. The CDR3 coding sequence is TGCGCCAGCGGGAGCGGGGGTTTCACAGATACGCAGTATTTT.

This clonotype was counted at least ten times. The chain recombines TRBV12-3 or TRBV12-4 with TRBJ1-1, with D unclear. Trimming took off 3 bases at V and 1 base at J, with 6 bases between the two ends. The CDR3 is 13 amino acids. Here the CDR3 DNA reads TGTGCCAGCAGTTTTGCTGAGAACACTGAAGCTTTCTTT. It codes for CASSFAENTEAFF.

This clonotype was observed a few times. This sequence joins TRBV11-2 and TRBJ2-1; 15 bases line up with TRBD2. The CDR3 sequence is 18 residues long. Germline CDR1 SGHAT, CDR2 FQNNGV. The junction had 8 bases not matched to a gene; V was cut back by 4 bases and J by 4 bases. CDR3 DNA: TGTGCCAGCAGCTCCAGGACAGGGACTAGCGGGAGGTACAATGAGCAGTTCTTC. Encoded protein: CASSSRTGTSGRYNEQFF.

There are a few counts of this clonotype. The genes are TRBV12-3 or TRBV12-4 and TRBJ2-2; TRBD2 matches 13 bases. This CDR3 contains 16 residues. V gave up 5 bases and J gave up 5 bases; unmatched junction bases: 5. CDR3 nucleotide sequence: TGTGCCAGCAGTCGACTAGCGGGGGGTCGGACCGGGGAGCTGTTTTTT. As protein: CASSRLAGGRTGELFF.

This CDR3 is CASSLTGGGYNEQFF. In DNA form, the CDR3 reads TGTGCCAGCAGCCTAACGGGAGGCGGCTACAATGAGCAGTTCTTC. This chain uses TRBV9 with TRBJ2-1; 7 bases line up with TRBD2. The germline gives CDR1 SGDLS, CDR2 YYNGEE. V lost 4 bases to trimming and J lost 3 bases; unmatched junction nucleotides: 7. This CDR3 is built from 15 residues.

This clonotype has a count of ten or more. The chain couples TRBV11-2 to TRBJ2-2; D is possibly TRBD1 or TRBD2 (5 bases each). Trimming stripped 0 bases from V and 0 bases from J, with 11 bases between. The CDR3 covers 17 residues. CDR1 SGHAT and CDR2 FQNNGV come from the germline V gene. CDR3 coding DNA: TGTGCCAGCAGCTTAGACGGGACCCCCGCGAACACCGGGGAGCTGTTTTTT. Residues: CASSLDGTPANTGELFF. Full variable domain (outside the CDR3, taken from reference TRBV11-2 and TRBJ2-2): EAGVAQSPRYKIIEKRQSVAFWCNPISGHATLYWYQQILGQGPKLLIQFQNNGVVDDSQLPKDRFSAERLKGVDSTLKIQPAKLEDSAVYLCASSLDGTPANTGELFFGEGSRLTVL.

This clonotype was detected ten times or more. This rearrangement joins TRBV5-1 to TRBJ1-1, with D hard to call. V was clipped by 1 base and J by 1 base, with 5 bases between them. This CDR3 comprises 13 residues. Germline-derived CDR1 and CDR2 are SGHRS and YFSETQ. CDR3 sequence (DNA): TGCGCCAGCAGCTTGCAAGAGAACACTGAAGCTTTCTTT. Amino acid sequence: CASSLQENTEAFF.

The chain combines TRBV7-9 with TRBJ2-1; D is perhaps TRBD1 or TRBD2 (5 bases each). CDR1 and CDR2 (germline): SEHNR, FQNEAQ (reference sequence). V dropped 5 bases and J dropped 5 bases, with 19 bases sitting between them. This CDR3 is 16 amino acids long. CDR3 loop: CASSPASGGFNNEQFF. The CDR3 DNA is TGTGCCAGCAGCCCCGCTTCTGGGGGTTTTAACAATGAGCAGTTCTTC.

The chain joins TRBV20-1 to TRBJ2-7; 7 positions agree with TRBD2. CDR3 length: 14 amino acids. V gave up 3 bases and J gave up 2 bases; unmatched junction bases: 7. Germline V gives CDR1 DFQATT, CDR2 SNEGSKA (reference sequence). The DNA of the CDR3 is TGCAGTGCTAGTGTGGCGGGAGTCCCCTACGAGCAGTACTTC. As protein: CSASVAGVPYEQYF.

The genes are TRBV7-9 and TRBJ2-1; 7 bases line up with TRBD2. The CDR3 spans 16 residues. Germline CDR1 SEHNR, CDR2 FQNEAQ (reference sequence). The trim removed 5 bases at V and 3 bases at J, leaving 10 bases unmatched. The CDR3: CASSPRGGSVYNEQFF. CDR3 in DNA: TGTGCCAGCAGCCCGAGGGGCGGGAGCGTCTACAATGAGCAGTTCTTC.

This clonotype has just a few counts. V is TRBV7-2 and J is TRBJ2-5; 9 nucleotides match TRBD2. CDR3 length: 16 residues. Germline trimming cut 1 base from V and 5 bases from J; bases unmatched to any gene: 8. CDR1 and CDR2 (germline): SGHTA, FQGNSA. The CDR3 here is CASSLDRRGRVETQYF. The DNA for the CDR3 is TGTGCCAGCAGCTTAGATCGTCGCGGGAGGGTTGAGACCCAGTACTTC.

This clonotype was seen more than once but under ten times. CDR3 sequence (DNA): TGTGCCAGCAGTCCTTTAGCGGGGCGCTACGAGCAGTACTTC. Its translation is CASSPLAGRYEQYF. The chain employs TRBV7-2 and TRBJ2-7; 8 bases map to TRBD2. Germline CDR1 SGHTA, CDR2 FQGNSA. The CDR3 totals 14 residues. The trim removed 6 bases at V and 3 bases at J, leaving 7 bases unmatched. Combining the CDR3 with reference TRBV7-2 and TRBJ2-7 gives the whole variable domain GAGVSQSPSNKVTEKGKDVELRCDPISGHTALYWYRQSLGQGLEFLIYFQGNSAPDKSGLPSDRFSAERTGGSVSTLTIQRTQQEDSAVYLCASSPLAGRYEQYFGPGTRLTVT.

This clonotype has just a few counts. This chain links TRBV28 with TRBJ2-1; 7 bases are a match to TRBD2. CDR3 length: 14 amino acids. V gave up 4 bases and J gave up 8 bases; unmatched junction bases: 8. CDR1 and CDR2 from the germline V gene are MDHEN and SYDVKM. This CDR3 is CASSSPGLRDEQFF. In nucleotides, the CDR3 is TGTGCCAGCAGTTCTCCGGGACTACGCGATGAGCAGTTCTTC.